These T cell receptor beta chains were read from a single sample in a study of beta chain features in type 1 diabetes. Clones were read by immunoSEQ multiplex PCR, and TCRdb kept only the in-frame ones, dropping some. The repertoire holds a few hundred thousand clones, over 9.5% seen once, with about 0.017% in the top ten. Sample: naive CD4+ T cells from blood. Source of these receptors: a man aged 18 to 30 in good health. Each CDR3 is given with its conserved first and last residue. The D gene is left open where the match is weak. Not all rows give a size; the values are once, few, many and, for expanded clones, a class.

d_call j_call v_call clone_size cdr3_length cdr3_aa cdr3_nt
TRBD1 TRBJ1-1 TRBV30 once 15 CAWSRGTGWNTEAFF TGTGCCTGGAGTAGGGGGACAGGGTGGAACACTGAAGCTTTCTTT
- TRBJ2-7 TRBV18 - 13 CASSPGRGAEQYF TGTGCCAGCTCACCAGGTCGGGGGGCCGAGCAGTACTTC
TRBD2 TRBJ2-5 TRBV2 - 16 CASSGLAGDFQETQYF TGTGCCAGCAGCGGACTAGCGGGCGATTTCCAAGAGACCCAGTACTTC
TRBD1 TRBJ1-5 TRBV29-1 few 13 CSVGTGGDQPQHF TGCAGCGTCGGGACAGGGGGGGATCAGCCCCAGCATTTT
- TRBJ1-5 TRBV7-8 - 15 CASSLEWAANQPQHF TGTGCCAGCAGCTTAGAGTGGGCAGCTAATCAGCCCCAGCATTTT
TRBD1 TRBJ2-2 TRBV9 - 18 CASSVQISRDRAGGELFF TGTGCCAGCAGCGTTCAGATTAGCCGGGACAGGGCGGGAGGGGAGCTGTTTTTT
- TRBJ2-3 TRBV6-5 few 13 CASSRQGTDTQYF TGTGCCAGCAGTCGACAGGGCACAGATACGCAGTATTTT
TRBD1 TRBJ2-2 TRBV7-2 few 15 CASSFRDRNTGELFF TGTGCCAGCAGCTTCCGGGACAGAAACACCGGGGAGCTGTTTTTT
- TRBJ2-7 TRBV29-1 many 14 CSVADVTGPYEQYF TGCAGCGTTGCGGATGTTACAGGACCTTACGAGCAGTACTTC
- TRBJ1-2 TRBV18 - 14 CASSPPLGDYGYTF TGTGCCAGCTCACCACCGCTCGGGGACTATGGCTACACCTTC
- TRBJ2-3 TRBV28 few 14 CASSLRLGADTQYF TGTGCCAGCAGTTTAAGGCTAGGAGCAGATACGCAGTATTTT
TRBD2 TRBJ2-3 TRBV7-2 few 15 CASRIPGLETDTQYF TGTGCCAGCCGGATCCCGGGACTAGAAACAGATACGCAGTATTTT
TRBD2 TRBJ2-1 TRBV29-1 - 14 CRATGTSGGDEQFF TGCAGGGCGACCGGGACTAGCGGGGGAGATGAGCAGTTCTTC
- TRBJ2-7 TRBV15 - 15 CATSGGQITSYEQYF TGTGCCACCAGCGGAGGACAGATCACCTCCTACGAGCAGTACTTC
TRBD1 TRBJ2-5 TRBV30 - 14 CAWNRDRAQETQYF TGTGCCTGGAACCGGGACAGGGCCCAAGAGACCCAGTACTTC
TRBD1 TRBJ2-1 TRBV30 - 13 CAWSGQGAGEQFF TGTGCCTGGTCGGGACAGGGGGCTGGTGAGCAGTTCTTC
- TRBJ1-2 TRBV7-9 few 14 CASSLGRLGDGYTF TGTGCCAGCAGCTTAGGCCGCTTGGGAGATGGCTACACCTTC
- TRBJ1-4 TRBV11-2 - 13 CASSLVSGGELFF TGTGCCAGCAGCTTAGTCAGCGGAGGGGAACTGTTTTTT
TRBD2 TRBJ2-3 TRBV29-1 - 15 CSVEKSGMSTDTQYF TGCAGCGTTGAAAAAAGCGGGATGAGCACAGATACGCAGTATTTT
- TRBJ1-5 TRBV30 - 12 CAWSVPYQPQHF TGTGCCTGGAGTGTTCCCTATCAGCCCCAGCATTTT
- TRBJ2-2 TRBV5-1 - 13 CASSLGAAGELFF TGCGCCAGCAGCTTGGGTGCGGCGGGGGAGCTGTTTTTT
TRBD2 TRBJ2-1 TRBV9 few 17 CASSARLMASGRGEQFF TGTGCCAGCAGCGCCCGTCTGATGGCTAGCGGGAGAGGTGAGCAGTTCTTC
- TRBJ2-3 TRBV5-1 few 14 CASKQDSGTDTQYF TGCGCCAGCAAACAGGACAGCGGCACAGATACGCAGTATTTT
- TRBJ1-2 TRBV29-1 - 13 CSGLTQVAGGYTF TGCAGCGGCCTGACACAGGTGGCAGGTGGCTACACCTTC